Presented here are 22 T cell receptor beta chains from one specimen sequenced in a study of T cell changes during pregnancy in multiple sclerosis. Data came from immunoSEQ multiplex PCR; TCRdb stores just in-frame clones and leaves some out. This table holds about 22,000 clones, roughly 92% found once. This specimen was CD4+ T cells from peripheral blood mononuclear cells, taken after pregnancy. The receptors originated from a female donor in good health, enrolled as a control in a pregnancy study.

The chain has TRBV11-3 and TRBJ2-3; 12 bases are a match to TRBD2. V shed 4 bases and J 3 bases; nucleotides not matched to a gene: 2. The CDR3 contains 15 residues. Germline CDR1 is SGHNT and CDR2 is YENEEA. CDR3 sequence: CASSSGTSGTDTQYF. Here the CDR3 DNA reads TGTGCCAGCAGCTCAGGGACTAGCGGGACAGATACGCAGTATTTT.

The chain links TRBV7-9 to TRBJ2-3; 7 nucleotides agree with TRBD1. This CDR3 is 15 amino acids long. Trimming at V came to 3 bases and at J to 0 bases, leaving 3 bases not matched to a gene. From germline, CDR1 is SEHNR and CDR2 FQNEAQ (reference sequence). CDR3 DNA: TGTGCCAGCAGCTTGACAGGGCAGAGCACAGATACGCAGTATTTT. Translated, it gives CASSLTGQSTDTQYF.

This sequence joins TRBV28 and TRBJ2-1; the D gene is possibly TRBD2 (5 bases). V lost 9 bases, J lost 0 bases, and 24 bases lay in between. Germline assignment: CDR1 MDHEN and CDR2 SYDVKM. This CDR3 region has 18 residues. Here the CDR3 reads CASNGEYSPFSSYNEQFF. DNA for the CDR3: TGTGCCAGTAATGGGGAGTACAGTCCCTTTAGCTCCTACAATGAGCAGTTCTTC.

This clone was counted a single time. The chain links TRBV7-9 to TRBJ2-3, with D possibly being TRBD2 (5 bases). The CDR3 consists of 14 residues. Per germline, CDR1 SEHNR and CDR2 FQNEAQ (reference sequence). With 1 base removed from V and 6 bases from J, the gap between germline ends came to 11 bases. DNA of the CDR3: TGTGCCAGCAGCTTAGGGAGGAAAGTGGATACGCAGTATTTT. This sequence encodes CASSLGRKVDTQYF.

V usage is TRBV5-1 and J usage is TRBJ2-5; 8 bases line up with TRBD2. The germline V gene encodes CDR1 SGHRS and CDR2 YFSETQ. V gave up 7 bases and J gave up 2 bases; unmatched junction bases: 13. This CDR3 comprises 16 residues. Here the CDR3 reads CASCRGLAGLQETQYF. The CDR3 nucleotides read TGCGCCAGCTGCCGGGGGCTAGCGGGCCTACAAGAGACCCAGTACTTC.

The chain combines TRBV6-4 with TRBJ2-3; the D is unclear. The germline CDR1 and CDR2 sequences are MRHNA and SNTAGT. The CDR3 sequence is 15 residues long. V was shortened by 1 base and J by 0 bases, with 8 bases between the two germline ends. CDR3 nucleotide sequence: TGTGCCAGCAGTGACTATGGCGGAAGCACAGATACGCAGTATTTT. Its protein is CASSDYGGSTDTQYF.

The V gene is TRBV6-1, the J gene TRBJ2-1; 9 bases are a match to TRBD2. The J segment lost 7 bases and the V segment lost 2 bases, leaving 9 bases of the junction unmatched. Per germline, CDR1 MNHNS and CDR2 SASEGT. The CDR3 contains 16 residues. Here the CDR3 DNA reads TGTGCCAGCAGTGAACAAAATTTGCGGGAGGGAAATGAGCAGTTCTTC. Translation: CASSEQNLREGNEQFF.

V gene TRBV28 combines with J gene TRBJ2-4, with 9 bases aligning to TRBD2. Germline V gives CDR1 MDHEN, CDR2 SYDVKM. Unmatched junction bases numbered 7, after V lost 3 bases and J lost 7 bases. This CDR3 has 15 residues. CDR3 residues: CASSLMGLAGNIQYF. The CDR3 DNA reads as TGTGCCAGCAGTTTGATGGGGCTAGCGGGGAACATTCAGTACTTC.

The V gene is TRBV27, the J gene TRBJ1-4; D might be TRBD1 (5 bases). V shed 6 bases and J shed 1 base, with 9 bases lying between them. The CDR3 length is 14 residues. Germline assignment: CDR1 MNHEY and CDR2 SMNVEV (reference sequence). The CDR3 loop reads CASRFQGTNEKLFF. The CDR3 DNA sequence: TGTGCCAGCAGGTTCCAGGGAACTAATGAAAAACTGTTTTTT.

The gene calls are TRBV29-1 and TRBJ2-7; tentative D call: TRBD1 (6 bases). Trimming removed 4 bases from V and 3 bases from J, with 16 bases in between. This CDR3 is built from 14 residues. Germline values: CDR1 SQVTM, CDR2 ANQGSEA. CDR3 sequence: CSVAEQGDFYEQYF. CDR3 DNA: TGCAGCGTTGCTGAACAGGGAGACTTCTACGAGCAGTACTTC.

The chain couples TRBV19 to TRBJ1-6; 8 bases map to TRBD1. The CDR3 length is 16 residues. Germline V gives CDR1 LNHDA, CDR2 SQIVND (reference sequence). The V segment lost 5 bases and the J segment 6 bases; nucleotides outside the gene matches: 9. The CDR3 here is CASSLSRTGLNSPLHF. The CDR3 DNA reads TGTGCCAGTAGTCTTTCCCGGACAGGGCTTAATTCACCCCTCCACTTT.

This clone is labeled medium-sized. The genes are TRBV2 and TRBJ2-2; D might be TRBD2 (6 bases). V gave up 6 bases and J gave up 3 bases, with 14 bases separating them. Germline CDR1 is SNHLY and CDR2 is FYNNEI. This CDR3 is built from 15 residues. The CDR3: CASRIRAGYTGELFF. CDR3 DNA sequence: TGTGCCAGCAGAATACGCGCGGGATACACCGGGGAGCTGTTTTTT. The full variable domain, in which reference TRBV2 and TRBJ2-2 provide the parts outside the CDR3, is EPEVTQTPSHQVTQMGQEVILRCVPISNHLYFYWYRQILGQKVEFLVSFYNNEISEKSEIFDDQFSVERPDGSNFTLKIRSTKLEDSAMYFCASRIRAGYTGELFFGEGSRLTVL.

The chain has TRBV13 and TRBJ2-2; 7 bases agree with TRBD2. Germline CDR1 is PRHDT and CDR2 is FYEKMQ (reference sequence). V shed 3 bases and J 5 bases; nucleotides not matched to a gene: 9. The CDR3 is 16 residues long. CDR3 nucleotide sequence: TGTGCCAGCAGCTTCCTTTCGGCGGGGGAAACCGGGGAGCTGTTTTTT. This sequence encodes CASSFLSAGETGELFF.

The chain is built from TRBV29-1 and TRBJ2-1; 10 positions agree with TRBD2. The CDR3 is 14 residues long. Germline CDR1 SQVTM, CDR2 ANQGSEA. The V segment lost 5 bases and the J segment 8 bases; nucleotides outside the gene matches: 9. CDR3 amino acids: CSVRASGRPDEQFF. The CDR3 bases are TGCAGCGTTAGGGCTAGCGGGAGACCTGATGAGCAGTTCTTC.

This chain links TRBV9 with TRBJ2-3; a possible D gene is TRBD1 (5 bases). CDR1 and CDR2 (germline): SGDLS, YYNGEE. The CDR3 extends over 15 amino acids. Trimming took 1 base from V and 4 from J, leaving 13 bases between them. The CDR3 bases are TGTGCCAGCAGCGTATTAGGGGTCAGCTCAGATACGCAGTATTTT. It is translated as CASSVLGVSSDTQYF.

The chain links TRBV6-5 to TRBJ2-5; perhaps TRBD1 as D (6 bases). The CDR3 runs to 15 residues. V was cut by 2 bases and J by 3 bases, with 13 bases left in between. CDR1 MNHEY and CDR2 SVGAGI come from the germline V gene. CDR3 sequence: CASSYGPYREETQYF. CDR3 sequence (DNA): TGTGCCAGCAGTTACGGCCCCTACAGGGAAGAGACCCAGTACTTC.

The chain links TRBV4-2 to TRBJ2-1; D is perhaps TRBD2 (6 bases). This CDR3 region has 15 residues. The germline V gene has CDR1 LGHNA and CDR2 YNFKEQ. With 4 bases removed from V and 8 bases from J, the gap between germline ends came to 18 bases. In DNA, the CDR3 is TGTGCCAGCAGCCCCCGCCTACGGGAGTCAGATGAGCAGTTCTTC. Amino acids: CASSPRLRESDEQFF.

The V call is TRBV7-9, the J call TRBJ2-1; 8 bases fit TRBD2. Germline CDR1 and CDR2: SEHNR and FQNEAQ (reference sequence). The CDR3 runs 13 residues. J was trimmed by 7 bases and V by 8 bases; bases with no gene match: 7. CDR3 sequence: CASYSGRANEQFF. The CDR3 region has the DNA TGTGCCAGCTACAGCGGGAGAGCAAATGAGCAGTTCTTC.

The chain joins TRBV10-3 to TRBJ2-1, with 11 nucleotides matching TRBD1. The germline gives CDR1 ENHRY, CDR2 SYGVKD. J gave up 9 bases and V 4 bases, and 8 bases lay outside the gene matches. This CDR3 region has 15 residues. The CDR3 sequence: CAISGTGGLGGEQFF. Written as DNA, the CDR3 is TGTGCCATCAGTGGGACAGGGGGCCTTGGAGGTGAGCAGTTCTTC.

The chain combines TRBV5-1 with TRBJ1-3; 8 bases are shared with TRBD1. CDR1 is SGHRS and CDR2 is YFSETQ in the germline V gene. Trimming removed 0 bases from V and 0 bases from J; junction bases left unmatched: 11. There are 19 residues in the CDR3. The chain's CDR3 is CASSLGDRLRTFSGNTIYF. DNA of the CDR3: TGCGCCAGCAGCTTGGGGGACAGGCTTAGAACCTTCTCTGGAAACACCATATATTTT.

V is TRBV19 and J is TRBJ2-1, with a weak D call TRBD2 (5 bases). V lost 4 bases to trimming and J lost 5 bases, with 15 bases between them. Looked up from germline, CDR1 is LNHDA and CDR2 is SQIVND (reference sequence). This CDR3 contains 15 residues. CDR3 residues: CASSSPRGGHNEQFF. DNA for the CDR3: TGTGCCAGTAGTAGCCCTAGAGGAGGCCACAATGAGCAGTTCTTC.

This clone was counted between two and nine times. The rearrangement joins TRBV19 to TRBJ1-4; D not certain. This CDR3 spans 11 amino acids. Per the germline V gene, CDR1 is LNHDA and CDR2 is SQIVND (reference sequence). The ends were cut back, 6 bases at V and 8 bases at J, with 7 bases in the middle. CDR3 nucleotides: TGTGCCAGTAGCCGCCAGGAAAAACTGTTTTTT. Protein product: CASSRQEKLFF.